Each of the 6 T cell receptor beta chains below was sequenced from the same sample in a study of shared clonotypes between healthy human individuals. Generated by immunoSEQ multiplex PCR, the TCRdb table keeps only in-frame clones and is missing some. The sample includes 650,000 to 750,000 clones, 60% to 80% of them seen just once. The sequenced sample was memory CD4+ T cells sorted from blood. Stated subset: CD45RA-negative fraction. The receptors stem from a woman in her twenties or thirties in good health.

V is TRBV29-1 and J is TRBJ1-1; possible D gene TRBD1, 6 bases. This CDR3 has 12 residues. With 7 bases removed from V and 5 bases from J, the gap between germline ends came to 14 bases. Germline V gene sequence: CDR1 SQVTM, CDR2 ANQGSEA. DNA of the CDR3: TGCAGCGCGGCAAGGGGGGATACTGAAGCTTTCTTT. Translating it yields CSAARGDTEAFF.

The chain joins TRBV9 to TRBJ1-1; TRBD1 is a possible D gene (5 bases). CDR1 SGDLS and CDR2 YYNGEE come from the germline V gene. CDR3 length equals 16 residues. Trimming took 6 bases from V and 2 from J, leaving 20 bases between them. This CDR3 is CASTGDPRTGNTEAFF. In DNA, the CDR3 is TGTGCCAGCACCGGGGACCCACGGACGGGTAACACTGAAGCTTTCTTT.

As regards this clone: The same CDR3 arises from other DNA sequences in this sample as well. The V call is TRBV7-9, the J call TRBJ2-1; D gene unclear. The germline V gene encodes CDR1 SEHNR and CDR2 FQNEAQ (reference sequence). This CDR3 is built from 13 residues. Trimming took 2 bases from V and 3 from J, leaving 5 bases between them. CDR3 region: CASSLLGYNEQFF. CDR3 sequence (DNA): TGTGCCAGCAGCTTACTTGGCTACAATGAGCAGTTCTTC.

This clone was detected a few times. The chain links TRBV7-9 to TRBJ1-1; unclear D gene. The CDR3 covers 15 residues. The germline gives CDR1 SEHNR, CDR2 FQNEAQ (reference sequence). V lost 2 bases, J lost 0 bases, and 10 bases lay in between. DNA for the CDR3: TGTGCCAGCAGCTTAAGTTCAGGAATGAACACTGAAGCTTTCTTT. Translation: CASSLSSGMNTEAFF.

The chain employs TRBV7-9 and TRBJ2-3; 14 bases map to TRBD2. V trimming: 4 bases; J trimming: 2 bases; junction bases outside the gene matches: 2. The CDR3 contains 16 residues. Looked up from germline, CDR1 is SEHNR and CDR2 is FQNEAQ (reference sequence). CDR3 region: CASSWTSGRSTDTQYF. The CDR3 region has the DNA TGTGCCAGCAGCTGGACTAGCGGGAGGTCCACAGATACGCAGTATTTT.

V is TRBV2 and J is TRBJ1-4; maybe TRBD1 (5 bases). The CDR3 has 15 residues. Germline CDR1 reads SNHLY; CDR2 reads FYNNEI. V dropped 6 bases and J dropped 2 bases, with 13 bases sitting between them. The CDR3 sequence: CASSLLGTTNEKLFF. The CDR3 nucleotides read TGTGCCAGCAGCCTTCTGGGGACGACTAATGAAAAACTGTTTTTT.